Below, one T cell receptor beta chain is given with its context. The antigen remains undetermined. A read error is possible here, since a much larger clone lies one base away. The data stem from a study of T cell repertoires in cytomegalovirus infection. TCRdb independently ran MiXCR on the reads; one entry per CDR3 protein. The sample carries approximately 1,000,000 distinct CDR3 sequences, roughly 30% recorded once. This CDR3 is built from 16 residues. Germline V gives CDR1 MGHRA, CDR2 YSYEKL. The specimen was cultured CD8+ T cells from PBMCs, collected from culture after CMV antigen stimulation. The chain links TRBV4-1 to TRBJ1-3; possibly TRBD1 for D (5 bases). This TCR was recovered from a human donor in good health (CMV status not recorded). Some clones in this sample may be carry-over from other donors' samples. The CDR3 sequence: CANSLPFQGRENTIYF. The CDR3 bases are TGCGCCAACAGCCTCCCCTTCCAGGGTCGGGAAAACACCATATATTTT.